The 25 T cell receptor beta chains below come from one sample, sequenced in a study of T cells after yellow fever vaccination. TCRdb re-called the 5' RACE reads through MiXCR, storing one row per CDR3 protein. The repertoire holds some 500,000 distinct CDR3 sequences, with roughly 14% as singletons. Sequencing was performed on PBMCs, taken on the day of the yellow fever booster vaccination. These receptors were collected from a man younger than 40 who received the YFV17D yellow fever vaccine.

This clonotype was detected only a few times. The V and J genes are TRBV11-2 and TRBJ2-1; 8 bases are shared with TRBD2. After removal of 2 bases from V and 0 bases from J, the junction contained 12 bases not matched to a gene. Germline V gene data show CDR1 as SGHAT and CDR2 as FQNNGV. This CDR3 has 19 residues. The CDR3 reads CASSLQLRGRQISYNEQFF. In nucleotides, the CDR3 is TGTGCCAGCAGCTTACAATTGCGCGGGAGGCAAATCTCCTACAATGAGCAGTTCTTC.

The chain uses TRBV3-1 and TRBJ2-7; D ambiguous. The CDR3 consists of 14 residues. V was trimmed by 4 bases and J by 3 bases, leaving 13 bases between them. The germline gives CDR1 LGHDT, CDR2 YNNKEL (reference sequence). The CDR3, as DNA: TGTGCCAGCAGCCGCCTTGGGGAACTCTACGAGCAGTACTTC. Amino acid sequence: CASSRLGELYEQYF.

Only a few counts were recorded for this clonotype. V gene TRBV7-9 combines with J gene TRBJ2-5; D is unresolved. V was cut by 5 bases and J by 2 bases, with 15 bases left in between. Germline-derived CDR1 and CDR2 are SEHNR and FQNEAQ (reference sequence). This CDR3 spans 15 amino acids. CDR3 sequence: CASSPRLAQQETQYF. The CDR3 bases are TGTGCCAGCAGCCCCAGGCTGGCACAGCAAGAGACCCAGTACTTC. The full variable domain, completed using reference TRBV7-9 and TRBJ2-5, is DTGVSQNPRHKITKRGQNVTFRCDPISEHNRLYWYRQTLGQGPEFLTYFQNEAQLEKSRLLSDRFSAERPKGSFSTLEIQRTEQGDSAMYLCASSPRLAQQETQYFGPGTRLLVL.

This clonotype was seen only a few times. CDR3 sequence reads: CASSPILAGGRDEQFF. CDR3 DNA: TGTGCCAGCTCACCTATACTAGCGGGAGGGCGAGATGAGCAGTTCTTC. The chain joins TRBV18 to TRBJ2-1; 13 bases match TRBD2. J gave up 8 bases and V 3 bases, and 7 bases lay outside the gene matches. Germline lookup yields CDR1 KGHSH and CDR2 LQKENI. The CDR3 loop spans 16 amino acids.

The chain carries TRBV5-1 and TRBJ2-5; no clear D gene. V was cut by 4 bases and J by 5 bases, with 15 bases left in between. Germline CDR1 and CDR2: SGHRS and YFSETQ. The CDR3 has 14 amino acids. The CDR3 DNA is TGCGCCAGCAGCCCTAGTATTAGGGTTGAGACCCAGTACTTC. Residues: CASSPSIRVETQYF.

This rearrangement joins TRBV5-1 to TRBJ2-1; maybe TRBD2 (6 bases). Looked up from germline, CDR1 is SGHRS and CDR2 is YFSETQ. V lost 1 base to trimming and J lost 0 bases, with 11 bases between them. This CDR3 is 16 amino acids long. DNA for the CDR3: TGCGCCAGCAGCTTGCAGGGACTCAGCTCCTACAATGAGCAGTTCTTC. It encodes CASSLQGLSSYNEQFF.

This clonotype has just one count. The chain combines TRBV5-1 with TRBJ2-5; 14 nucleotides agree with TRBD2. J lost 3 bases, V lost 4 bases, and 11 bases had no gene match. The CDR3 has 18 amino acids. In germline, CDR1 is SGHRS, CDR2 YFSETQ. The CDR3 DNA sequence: TGCGCCAGCAGCCCTGTCCCGGGACTAGCGGGAGCTAAAGAGACCCAGTACTTC. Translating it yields CASSPVPGLAGAKETQYF.

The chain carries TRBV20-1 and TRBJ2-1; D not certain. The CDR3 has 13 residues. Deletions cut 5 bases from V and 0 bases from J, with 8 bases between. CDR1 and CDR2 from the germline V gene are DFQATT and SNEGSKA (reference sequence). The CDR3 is CSAPASSYNEQFF. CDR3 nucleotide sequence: TGCAGTGCTCCGGCAAGCTCCTACAATGAGCAGTTCTTC.

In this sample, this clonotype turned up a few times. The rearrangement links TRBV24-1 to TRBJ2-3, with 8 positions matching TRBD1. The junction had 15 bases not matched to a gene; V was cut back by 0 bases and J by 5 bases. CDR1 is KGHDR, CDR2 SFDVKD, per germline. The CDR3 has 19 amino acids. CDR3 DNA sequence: TGTGCCACCAGTGATTTGAAGTGGAGTGACAGGGGATCTAGAGATACGCAGTATTTT. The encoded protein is CATSDLKWSDRGSRDTQYF.

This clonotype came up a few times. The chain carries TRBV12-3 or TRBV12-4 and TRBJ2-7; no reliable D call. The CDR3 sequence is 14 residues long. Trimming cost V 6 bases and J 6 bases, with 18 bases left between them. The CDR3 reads CASRSGTTLTEQYF. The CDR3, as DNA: TGTGCCAGCAGATCGGGTACCACTTTGACCGAGCAGTACTTC.

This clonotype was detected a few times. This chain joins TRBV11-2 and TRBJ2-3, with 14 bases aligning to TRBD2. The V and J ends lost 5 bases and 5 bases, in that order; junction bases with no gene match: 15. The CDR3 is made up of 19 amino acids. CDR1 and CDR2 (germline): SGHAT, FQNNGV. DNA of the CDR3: TGTGCCAGCAGCATCCGGTTAGGGACTAGCGGGAGTTCTCAAGATACGCAGTATTTT. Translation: CASSIRLGTSGSSQDTQYF.

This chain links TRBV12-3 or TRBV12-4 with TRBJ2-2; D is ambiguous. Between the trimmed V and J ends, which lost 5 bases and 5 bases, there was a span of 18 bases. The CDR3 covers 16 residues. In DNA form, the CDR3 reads TGTGCCAGCAGTCCCACTCAGGCTAGGGATACCGGGGAGCTGTTTTTT. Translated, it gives CASSPTQARDTGELFF.

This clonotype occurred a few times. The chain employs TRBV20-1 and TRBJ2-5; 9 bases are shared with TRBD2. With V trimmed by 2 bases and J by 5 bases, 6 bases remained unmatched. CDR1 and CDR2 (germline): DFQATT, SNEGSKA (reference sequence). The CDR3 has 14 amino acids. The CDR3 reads CSARLAGALETQYF. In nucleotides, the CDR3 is TGCAGTGCTAGATTAGCGGGAGCTCTGGAGACCCAGTACTTC.

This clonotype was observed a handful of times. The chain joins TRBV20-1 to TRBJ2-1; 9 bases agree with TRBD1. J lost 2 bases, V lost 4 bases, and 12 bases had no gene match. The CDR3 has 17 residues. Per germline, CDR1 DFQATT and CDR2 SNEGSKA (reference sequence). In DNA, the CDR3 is TGCAGTGCTACACCCGCCGTGGGACAGGGAACCTACAATGAGCAGTTCTTC. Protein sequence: CSATPAVGQGTYNEQFF.

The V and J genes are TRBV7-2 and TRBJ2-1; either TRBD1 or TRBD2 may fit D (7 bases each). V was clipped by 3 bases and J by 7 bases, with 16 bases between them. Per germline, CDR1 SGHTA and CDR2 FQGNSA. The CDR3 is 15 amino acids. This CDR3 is CASSLGPAGQNEQFF. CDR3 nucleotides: TGTGCCAGCAGCTTGGGGCCAGCGGGACAGAATGAGCAGTTCTTC. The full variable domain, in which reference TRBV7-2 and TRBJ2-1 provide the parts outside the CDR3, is GAGVSQSPSNKVTEKGKDVELRCDPISGHTALYWYRQSLGQGLEFLIYFQGNSAPDKSGLPSDRFSAERTGGSVSTLTIQRTQQEDSAVYLCASSLGPAGQNEQFFGPGTRLTVL.

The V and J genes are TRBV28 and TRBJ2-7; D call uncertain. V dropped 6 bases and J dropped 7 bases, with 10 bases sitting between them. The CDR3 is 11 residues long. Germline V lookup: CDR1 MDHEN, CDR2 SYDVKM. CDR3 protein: CASRMMGEQYF. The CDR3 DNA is TGTGCCAGCAGGATGATGGGGGAGCAGTACTTC.

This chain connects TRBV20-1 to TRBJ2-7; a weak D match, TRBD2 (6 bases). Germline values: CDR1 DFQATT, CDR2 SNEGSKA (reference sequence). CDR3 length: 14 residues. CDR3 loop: CSGHNLGLSYEQYF. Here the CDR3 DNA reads TGCAGCGGGCATAACCTGGGACTCTCTTACGAGCAGTACTTC.

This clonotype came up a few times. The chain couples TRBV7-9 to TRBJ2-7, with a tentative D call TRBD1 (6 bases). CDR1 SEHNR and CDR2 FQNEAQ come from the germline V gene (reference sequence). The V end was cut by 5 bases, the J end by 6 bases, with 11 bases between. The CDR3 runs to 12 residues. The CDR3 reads CASSAQGLEQYF. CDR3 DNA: TGTGCCAGCAGCGCCCAGGGGCTCGAGCAGTACTTC.

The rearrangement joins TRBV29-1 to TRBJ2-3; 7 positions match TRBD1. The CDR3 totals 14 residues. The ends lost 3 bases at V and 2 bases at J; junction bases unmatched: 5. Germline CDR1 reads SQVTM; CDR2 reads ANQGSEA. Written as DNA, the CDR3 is TGCAGCGTTGAGGGACAGAGTCACACAGATACGCAGTATTTT. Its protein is CSVEGQSHTDTQYF.

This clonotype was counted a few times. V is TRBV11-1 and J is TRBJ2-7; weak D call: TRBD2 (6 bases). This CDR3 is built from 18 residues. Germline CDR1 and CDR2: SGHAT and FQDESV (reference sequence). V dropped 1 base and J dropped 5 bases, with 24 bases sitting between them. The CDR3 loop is CASSLVGGGGTSLNEQYF. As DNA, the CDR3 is TGTGCCAGCAGCTTAGTGGGGGGAGGAGGAACCTCCCTTAACGAGCAGTACTTC.

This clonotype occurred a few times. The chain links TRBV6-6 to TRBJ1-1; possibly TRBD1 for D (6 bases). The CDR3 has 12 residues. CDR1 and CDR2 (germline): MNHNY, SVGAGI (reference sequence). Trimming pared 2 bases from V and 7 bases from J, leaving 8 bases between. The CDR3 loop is CASSYQDSEAFF. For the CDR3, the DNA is TGTGCCAGCAGTTACCAGGACAGTGAAGCTTTCTTT.

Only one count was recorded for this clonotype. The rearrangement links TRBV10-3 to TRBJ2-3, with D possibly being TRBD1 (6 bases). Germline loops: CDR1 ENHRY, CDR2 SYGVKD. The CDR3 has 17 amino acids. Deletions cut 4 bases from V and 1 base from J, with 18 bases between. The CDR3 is CAISAGRGGMGTDTQYF. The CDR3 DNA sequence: TGTGCCATCAGTGCCGGACGAGGGGGAATGGGCACAGATACGCAGTATTTT.

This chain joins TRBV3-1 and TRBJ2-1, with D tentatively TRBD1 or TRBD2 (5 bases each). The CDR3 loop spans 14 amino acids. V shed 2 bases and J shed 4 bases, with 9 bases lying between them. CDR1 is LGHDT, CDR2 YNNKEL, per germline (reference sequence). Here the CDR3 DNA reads TGTGCCAGCAGCCAACAGAGGGGATACAATGAGCAGTTCTTC. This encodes CASSQQRGYNEQFF.

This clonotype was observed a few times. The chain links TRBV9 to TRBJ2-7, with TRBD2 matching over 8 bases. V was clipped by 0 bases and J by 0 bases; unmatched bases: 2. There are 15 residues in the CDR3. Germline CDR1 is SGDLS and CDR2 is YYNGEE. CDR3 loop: CASSVGSGSSYEQYF. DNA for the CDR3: TGTGCCAGCAGCGTAGGGAGCGGGAGCTCCTACGAGCAGTACTTC. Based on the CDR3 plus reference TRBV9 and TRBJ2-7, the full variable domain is DSGVTQTPKHLITATGQRVTLRCSPRSGDLSVYWYQQSLDQGLQFLIQYYNGEERAKGNILERFSAQQFPDLHSELNLSSLELGDSALYFCASSVGSGSSYEQYFGPGTRLTVT.

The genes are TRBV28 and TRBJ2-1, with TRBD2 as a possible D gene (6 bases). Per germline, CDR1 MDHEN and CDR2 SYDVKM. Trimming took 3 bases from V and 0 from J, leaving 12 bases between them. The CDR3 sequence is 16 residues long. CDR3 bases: TGTGCCAGCAGTTTGAGGCGGGGTAGCTCCTACAATGAGCAGTTCTTC. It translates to CASSLRRGSSYNEQFF.